A selection of T cell receptor beta chains follows, all from one sample in a study of cytomegalovirus exposure and HLA in healthy donors. Some clones are missing from TCRdb's copy, which holds only in-frame ones; the method was immunoSEQ multiplex PCR. Counted here are about 160,000 clones, around four fifths occurring once; the ten biggest clones make up approximately 9.8%. Sequencing was performed on PBMCs. These receptors all stem from a man between 18 and 35 years old in good health and CMV-seropositive. Each CDR3 is given with its conserved first and last residue. A D gene is named only where the DNA matches it firmly. Clone size is not always given. Where it is, it says once, few, many or a class for expanded clones.

d_call,j_call,v_call,clone_size,cdr3_aa,cdr3_nt
-,TRBJ1-1,TRBV13,-,CASSLWTASATEAFF,TGTGCCAGCAGCCTTTGGACAGCATCGGCCACTGAAGCTTTCTTT
-,TRBJ1-1,TRBV10-3,-,CAISGTLVNTEAFF,TGTGCCATCAGTGGCACCCTAGTGAACACTGAAGCTTTCTTT
TRBD2,TRBJ2-7,TRBV30,-,CAWSVGSGSYEQYF,TGTGCCTGGAGTGTCGGTAGCGGGAGTTACGAGCAGTACTTC
TRBD1,TRBJ2-1,TRBV2,-,CASSPRQGVYNEQFF,TGTGCCAGCAGTCCCCGACAGGGGGTTTACAATGAGCAGTTCTTC
TRBD1,TRBJ2-6,TRBV25-1,few,CASSEETGGPGANVLTF,TGTGCCAGCAGTGAAGAGACAGGGGGGCCTGGGGCCAACGTCCTGACTTTC
-,TRBJ2-5,TRBV7-2,-,CASSRPGETQYF,TGTGCCAGCAGCCGACCGGGAGAGACCCAGTACTTC
-,TRBJ1-5,TRBV6-5,-,CASSPKSRNQPQHF,TGTGCCAGCAGCCCGAAAAGCCGCAATCAGCCCCAGCATTTT
-,TRBJ1-3,TRBV18,-,CASSPGTAGPYGNTIYF,TGTGCCAGCTCACCAGGAACAGCCGGTCCCTATGGAAACACCATATATTTT
-,TRBJ1-3,TRBV6-6,-,CASSYGRVDGNTIYF,TGTGCCAGCAGTTACGGCAGGGTGGACGGAAACACCATATATTTT
-,TRBJ1-1,TRBV4-3,-,CASSQGKRAGVSTEAFF,TGCGCCAGCAGCCAAGGAAAGAGGGCAGGGGTGAGCACTGAAGCTTTCTTT
-,TRBJ1-3,TRBV2,-,CASTRGSGNTIYF,TGTGCCAGCACACGGGGATCTGGAAACACCATATATTTT
TRBD2,TRBJ2-4,TRBV7-9,once,CASSDGTSGRPQNIQYF,TGTGCCAGCAGCGACGGGACTAGCGGGAGACCCCAAAACATTCAGTACTTC
-,TRBJ1-5,TRBV7-8,once,CASKEGPKDSNQPQHF,TGTGCCAGCAAGGAGGGGCCCAAGGATAGCAATCAGCCCCAGCATTTT
TRBD2,TRBJ2-2,TRBV28,few,CASSLSLAGTGELFF,TGTGCCAGCAGTTTATCACTAGCGGGAACCGGGGAGCTGTTTTTT
-,TRBJ2-1,TRBV5-1,-,CASSLVRGNEQFF,TGCGCCAGCAGCTTGGTTAGGGGCAATGAGCAGTTCTTC
TRBD1,TRBJ1-2,TRBV28,-,CASSSLGQGAYYGYTF,TGTGCCAGCAGTTCCCTAGGACAGGGGGCCTACTATGGCTACACCTTC
TRBD2,TRBJ2-7,TRBV5-5,-,CASSFRGGAYEQYF,TGTGCCAGCAGCTTCCGTGGGGGGGCCTACGAGCAGTACTTC
TRBD1,TRBJ2-7,TRBV19,few,CASGDSYEQYF,TGTGCCAGTGGGGACAGTTACGAGCAGTACTTC
-,TRBJ2-2,TRBV7-9,-,CASIPPEPGELFF,TGTGCCAGCATCCCACCTGAGCCCGGGGAGCTGTTTTTT
-,TRBJ2-7,TRBV6-6,-,CASSSVSYEQYF,TGTGCCAGCAGTTCAGTATCCTACGAGCAGTACTTC
-,TRBJ1-2,TRBV9,-,CASSAGGWGYTF,TGTGCCAGCAGCGCGGGGGGTTGGGGCTACACCTTC
TRBD2,TRBJ2-5,TRBV5-4,-,CASSLGPTAGGYQETQYF,TGTGCCAGCAGCTTGGGGCCCACAGCGGGAGGGTACCAAGAGACCCAGTACTTC
-,TRBJ2-7,TRBV7-2,-,CASSFSEGYEQYF,TGTGCCAGCAGCTTTTCTGAGGGCTACGAGCAGTACTTC
-,TRBJ2-2,TRBV12-5,-,CASGWPTGRGQNTGELFF,TGTGCTAGTGGTTGGCCCACCGGCAGGGGCCAGAACACCGGGGAGCTGTTTTTT
-,TRBJ1-1,TRBV6-1,once,CASFPGRFTEAFF,TGTGCCAGCTTCCCAGGGCGGTTTACTGAAGCTTTCTTT
-,TRBJ1-3,TRBV7-9,-,CASSPRRVSGNTIYF,TGTGCCAGCAGCCCCCGACGGGTCTCTGGAAACACCATATATTTT
-,TRBJ1-1,TRBV6-1,-,CASSYRRRTEAFF,TGTGCCAGCAGTTATAGGAGAAGGACTGAAGCTTTCTTT
TRBD1,TRBJ1-5,TRBV2,-,CASRGTGVYQPQHF,TGTGCCAGCAGGGGGACAGGGGTCTATCAGCCCCAGCATTTT
-,TRBJ2-6,TRBV13,-,CASSPLSGANVLTF,TGTGCCAGCAGCCCCCTTTCTGGGGCCAACGTCCTGACTTTC
-,TRBJ2-7,TRBV7-8,-,CASSFRPGWDEQYF,TGTGCCAGCAGCTTTCGACCGGGATGGGACGAGCAGTACTTC
-,TRBJ2-1,TRBV27,-,CASSTPGHDTDEQFF,TGTGCCAGCAGTACCCCGGGACATGACACCGATGAGCAGTTCTTC
-,TRBJ1-1,TRBV5-6,few,CASRLRSLNTEAFF,TGTGCCAGCAGACTGCGGTCCTTGAACACTGAAGCTTTCTTT
-,TRBJ2-1,TRBV6-6,-,CASSTSGEPYNEQFF,TGTGCCAGCAGTACTAGTGGGGAGCCTTACAATGAGCAGTTCTTC
-,TRBJ1-4,TRBV5-6,-,CASSAGPNEKLFF,TGTGCCAGCAGCGCAGGGCCTAATGAAAAACTGTTTTTT
TRBD1,TRBJ1-3,TRBV7-9,once,CASSRDRSSGNTIYF,TGTGCCAGCAGCCGGGACAGGAGCTCTGGAAACACCATATATTTT
TRBD1,TRBJ2-7,TRBV4-1,-,CASSPVTGDDEQYF,TGCGCCAGCAGCCCCGTGACAGGGGACGACGAGCAGTACTTC
-,TRBJ1-1,TRBV6-5,-,CASSENGQLNTEAFF,TGTGCCAGCAGCGAAAACGGACAGCTGAACACTGAAGCTTTCTTT